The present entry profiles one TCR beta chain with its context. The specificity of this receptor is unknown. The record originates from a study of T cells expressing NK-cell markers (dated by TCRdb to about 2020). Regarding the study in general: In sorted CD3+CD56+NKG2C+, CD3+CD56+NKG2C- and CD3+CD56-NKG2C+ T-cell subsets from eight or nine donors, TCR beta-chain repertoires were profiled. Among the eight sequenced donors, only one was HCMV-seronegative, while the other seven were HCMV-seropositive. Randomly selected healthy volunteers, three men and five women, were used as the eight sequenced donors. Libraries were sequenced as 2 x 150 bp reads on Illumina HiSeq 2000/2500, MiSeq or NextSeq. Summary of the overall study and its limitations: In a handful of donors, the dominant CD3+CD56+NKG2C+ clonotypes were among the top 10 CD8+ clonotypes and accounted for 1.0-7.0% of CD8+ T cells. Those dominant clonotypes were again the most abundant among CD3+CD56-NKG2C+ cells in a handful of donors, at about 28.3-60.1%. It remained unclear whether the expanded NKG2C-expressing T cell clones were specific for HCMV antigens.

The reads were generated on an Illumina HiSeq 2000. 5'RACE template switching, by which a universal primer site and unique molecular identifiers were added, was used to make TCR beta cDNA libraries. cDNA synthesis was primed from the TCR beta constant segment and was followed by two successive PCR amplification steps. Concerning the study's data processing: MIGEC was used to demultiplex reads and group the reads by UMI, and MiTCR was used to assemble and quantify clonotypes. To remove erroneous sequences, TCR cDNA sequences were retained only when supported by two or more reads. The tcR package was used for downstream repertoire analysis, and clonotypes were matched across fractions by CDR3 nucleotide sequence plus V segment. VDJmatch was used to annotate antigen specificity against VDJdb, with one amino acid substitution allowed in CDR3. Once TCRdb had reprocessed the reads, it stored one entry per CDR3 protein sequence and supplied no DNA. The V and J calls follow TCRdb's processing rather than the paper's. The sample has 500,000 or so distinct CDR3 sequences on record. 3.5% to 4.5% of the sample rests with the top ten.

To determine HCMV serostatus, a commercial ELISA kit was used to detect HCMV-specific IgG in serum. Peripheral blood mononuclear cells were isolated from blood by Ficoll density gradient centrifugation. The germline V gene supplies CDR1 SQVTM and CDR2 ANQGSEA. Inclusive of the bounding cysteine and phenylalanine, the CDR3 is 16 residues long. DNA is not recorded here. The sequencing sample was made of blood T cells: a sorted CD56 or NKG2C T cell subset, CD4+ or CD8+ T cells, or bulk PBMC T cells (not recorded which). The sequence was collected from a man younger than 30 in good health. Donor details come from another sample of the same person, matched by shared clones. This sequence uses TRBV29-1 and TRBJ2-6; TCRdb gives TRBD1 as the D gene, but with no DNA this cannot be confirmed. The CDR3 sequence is CSVPQGAASGANVLTF.